This T cell receptor beta chain was found in a study of T-cell memory formation after mild COVID-19. General study points: Day 15 to 85 contracting clones showed balanced CD4/CD8; later expanders leaned CD4+. The finding that pre-infection memory included some responding clones suggested that cross-reactive memory joined. Nothing showed for sure that second-wave clones peaking on day 37 were SARS-CoV-2 specific.

This clonotype was seen a handful of times. Its cognate antigen is unknown. TCRdb re-called the 5' RACE reads through MiXCR, storing one row per CDR3 protein. The sample lists about 340,000 distinct CDR3 sequences; around 14% were seen once. The sample was PBMCs or a T cell subset sorted from them (not recorded which). This clonotype originated in a man aged 18 to 29 who had mild COVID-19 (a few samples of this study predate the infection). Cell type and time point are not known.

The CDR3 sequence: CASSGTGTSGFEQFF. The CDR3 DNA follows: TGTGCCAGCAGCGGAACCGGGACTAGCGGCTTTGAGCAGTTCTTC. The J gene is TRBJ2-1, the V gene TRBV2; 11 bases align to TRBD2. The germline CDR1 and CDR2 sequences are SNHLY and FYNNEI. The length of the CDR3 is 15 residues. Losses at the gene ends were 6 bases for V and 9 bases for J; bases not matched to a gene: 10.